This T cell receptor (beta chain) stems from a study of Tregs in tolerant kidney transplant recipients. Study-wide background: Mixed chimerism was transient after nonmyeloablative marrow transplants from related graft donors. Study conclusions and caveats: This study did not directly address biological reproducibility. The small number of patients limits these findings pending further validation.

V lost 4 bases to trimming and J lost 5 bases, with 9 bases between them. There are 14 residues in the CDR3. CDR1 and CDR2 from the germline V gene are MNHEY and SVGAGI. Assay used: immunoSEQ multiplex PCR; TCRdb lists only in-frame clones, some missing. The top ten clones hold approximately 0.48% of a sample with around 98,000 clones, more than 85% of them seen once. Worth noting for this clone: Its specificity is not known. The sample contains more than one DNA sequence encoding this CDR3.

Thawed PBMCs were FACS-sorted into unstimulated CD4+CD25+CD127- regulatory T cells, CD4+CD25- non-regulatory cells, CD4 and CD8 cells. The source material was CD4+ T cells from blood, sampled before the transplant. The V call is TRBV6-5, the J call TRBJ1-6; D uncertain. This clonotype was sampled from a human donor who received a combined kidney and bone marrow transplant. CDR3 in amino acids: CASSLTMDNSPLHF. CDR3 nucleotides: TGTGCCAGCAGTTTGACAATGGATAATTCACCCCTCCACTTT.